A single sample is the source of the 17 T cell receptor beta chains below, sequenced in a study of blood T cell repertoires in COVID-19 (dated by TCRdb to 2020 to 2022). Libraries were made using the immunoSEQ multiplex PCR assay. The source is immuneACCESS, and TCRdb retained only in-frame sequences with V and J called. Part of the clones is not carried over; for the studies checked, unresolved V genes explain less than half of this, and the remainder is unexplained. This sample comprises approximately 50,000 clones, 75% to 95% of them detected only once. Around 6.5% of the sample is in the top ten clones. Sequencing input: peripheral blood. The receptors stem from a man aged 45 to 65 with active COVID-19.

This chain uses TRBV7-2 with TRBJ2-2; D gene uncertain. CDR1 and CDR2 (germline): SGHTA, FQGNSA. The CDR3 is made up of 13 amino acids. V shed 5 bases and J shed 2 bases, with 6 bases lying between them. CDR3 in amino acids: CASSRTNTGELFF. CDR3 DNA: TGTGCCAGCAGCCGAACAAACACCGGGGAGCTGTTTTTT.

The chain links TRBV5-4 to TRBJ2-3; 7 nucleotides line up with TRBD2. With 3 bases clipped from V and 5 bases from J, the junction kept 6 bases outside the gene matches. This CDR3 has 14 amino acids. Germline V gene data show CDR1 as SGHNT and CDR2 as YYREEE (reference sequence). The CDR3 loop is CASSSRLAKDTQYF. The CDR3 nucleotides read TGTGCCAGCAGCTCTCGACTAGCAAAAGATACGCAGTATTTT. Using reference TRBV5-4 and TRBJ2-3 for the parts outside the CDR3, the full variable domain is ETGVTQSPTHLIKTRGQQVTLRCSSQSGHNTVSWYQQALGQGPQFIFQYYREEENGRGNFPPRFSGLQFPNYSSELNVNALELDDSALYLCASSSRLAKDTQYFGPGTRLTVL.

The chain employs TRBV7-2 and TRBJ1-5; D is unresolved. From germline, CDR1 is SGHTA and CDR2 FQGNSA. V was clipped by 0 bases and J by 7 bases, with 10 bases between them. The CDR3 consists of 14 residues. The CDR3 loop is CASSLAPWSQPQHF. The CDR3 nucleotides read TGTGCCAGCAGCTTAGCACCTTGGAGCCAGCCCCAGCATTTT.

The chain uses TRBV5-1 and TRBJ2-3, with a tentative D call TRBD1 (5 bases). CDR1 and CDR2 (germline): SGHRS, YFSETQ. The CDR3 sequence is 15 residues long. V lost 4 bases and J 3 bases, leaving 15 bases between the germline ends. The CDR3 DNA is TGCGCCAGCAGCCCGTTGGAACAGGTGACAGATACGCAGTATTTT. Amino acids: CASSPLEQVTDTQYF. The variable domain in full, completed from reference TRBV5-1 and TRBJ2-3, reads KAGVTQTPRYLIKTRGQQVTLSCSPISGHRSVSWYQQTPGQGLQFLFEYFSETQRNKGNFPGRFSGRQFSNSRSEMNVSTLELGDSALYLCASSPLEQVTDTQYFGPGTRLTVL.

The chain couples TRBV2 to TRBJ2-2; tentatively, D is TRBD1 (6 bases). Trimming removed 3 bases at V and 1 base at J, with 12 bases between. The germline gives CDR1 SNHLY, CDR2 FYNNEI. The CDR3 runs 16 residues. CDR3 protein: CASSDPGRGNTGELFF. The CDR3 DNA reads as TGTGCCAGCAGTGACCCAGGCAGGGGGAACACCGGGGAGCTGTTTTTT. Supplemented by reference TRBV2 and TRBJ2-2, the full variable domain reads EPEVTQTPSHQVTQMGQEVILRCVPISNHLYFYWYRQILGQKVEFLVSFYNNEISEKSEIFDDQFSVERPDGSNFTLKIRSTKLEDSAMYFCASSDPGRGNTGELFFGEGSRLTVL.

The gene calls are TRBV5-6 and TRBJ2-5; 14 bases are a match to TRBD2. Germline values: CDR1 SGHDT, CDR2 YYEEEE. CDR3 length equals 16 residues. V gave up 2 bases and J gave up 5 bases; unmatched junction bases: 5. The CDR3 bases are TGTGCCAGCAGCTTCGGGACTAGCGGGGGTGTGGAGACCCAGTACTTC. Translating it yields CASSFGTSGGVETQYF.

This clone turned up a few times. The chain recombines TRBV9 with TRBJ2-1; possible D gene TRBD2, 5 bases. Trimming cost V 1 base and J 0 bases, with 11 bases left between them. Germline values: CDR1 SGDLS, CDR2 YYNGEE. CDR3 length equals 16 residues. The CDR3 is CASSVSGVSSYNEQFF. The CDR3 DNA reads as TGTGCCAGCAGCGTAAGCGGAGTGAGCTCCTACAATGAGCAGTTCTTC. Combining the CDR3 with reference TRBV9 and TRBJ2-1 gives the whole variable domain DSGVTQTPKHLITATGQRVTLRCSPRSGDLSVYWYQQSLDQGLQFLIQYYNGEERAKGNILERFSAQQFPDLHSELNLSSLELGDSALYFCASSVSGVSSYNEQFFGPGTRLTVL.

The V and J genes are TRBV27 and TRBJ2-5; 14 nucleotides agree with TRBD2. V dropped 5 bases and J dropped 4; count of bases not matched to a gene: 6. The CDR3 contains 16 residues. Germline CDR1 MNHEY, CDR2 SMNVEV (reference sequence). CDR3 protein: CASSLGLAGGPETQYF. CDR3 sequence (DNA): TGTGCCAGCAGTCTCGGACTAGCGGGAGGCCCAGAGACCCAGTACTTC.

The J gene is TRBJ2-2, the V gene TRBV5-1; 9 bases align to TRBD2. The CDR3 totals 18 residues. J was trimmed by 6 bases and V by 0 bases; bases with no gene match: 12. Germline lookup yields CDR1 SGHRS and CDR2 YFSETQ. Written as DNA, the CDR3 is TGCGCCAGCAGCTTGGGAGCTAGCGGGACCTGGGGAGCCGGGGAGCTGTTTTTT. Protein product: CASSLGASGTWGAGELFF.

The chain uses TRBV19 and TRBJ1-5, with D uncertain. V dropped 6 bases and J dropped 7 bases, with 10 bases sitting between them. The CDR3 runs to 12 residues. The germline CDR1 and CDR2 sequences are LNHDA and SQIVND (reference sequence). The CDR3 loop is CASRPRGQPQHF. DNA for the CDR3: TGTGCCAGTAGACCTAGAGGGCAGCCCCAGCATTTT.

CDR3 sequence reads: CASSLSRDRVNTEAFF. The CDR3 DNA is TGTGCCAGCAGCCTCTCACGCGACAGGGTTAACACTGAAGCTTTCTTT. The V and J genes are TRBV7-2 and TRBJ1-1, with 7 bases that match TRBD1. Losses at the gene ends were 5 bases for V and 2 bases for J; bases not matched to a gene: 11. The CDR3 has 16 amino acids. Per germline, CDR1 SGHTA and CDR2 FQGNSA. The whole variable domain, filled in from reference TRBV7-2 and TRBJ1-1, reads GAGVSQSPSNKVTEKGKDVELRCDPISGHTALYWYRQSLGQGLEFLIYFQGNSAPDKSGLPSDRFSAERTGGSVSTLTIQRTQQEDSAVYLCASSLSRDRVNTEAFFGQGTRLTVV.

V gene TRBV7-9 combines with J gene TRBJ2-2, with TRBD2 identical over 7 bases. This CDR3 comprises 15 residues. Germline CDR1 reads SEHNR; CDR2 reads FQNEAQ (reference sequence). The J segment lost 6 bases and the V segment lost 3 bases, leaving 7 bases of the junction unmatched. CDR3 residues: CASSFPGLAAGELFF. CDR3 nucleotides: TGTGCCAGCAGCTTTCCAGGGCTAGCGGCCGGGGAGCTGTTTTTT.

This chain connects TRBV5-1 to TRBJ2-1, with 12 bases identical to TRBD2. Germline V gene sequence: CDR1 SGHRS, CDR2 YFSETQ. V lost 4 bases, J lost 4 bases, and 3 bases stayed unmatched. The CDR3 runs to 15 residues. The CDR3 DNA reads as TGCGCCAGCAGCGACGGGACTAGCGGGTACAATGAGCAGTTCTTC. Protein product: CASSDGTSGYNEQFF. Full variable domain (remainder filled in from reference TRBV5-1 and TRBJ2-1): KAGVTQTPRYLIKTRGQQVTLSCSPISGHRSVSWYQQTPGQGLQFLFEYFSETQRNKGNFPGRFSGRQFSNSRSEMNVSTLELGDSALYLCASSDGTSGYNEQFFGPGTRLTVL.

This clone turned up a few times. The rearrangement joins TRBV28 to TRBJ1-2; tentatively, D is TRBD1 (5 bases). V was pared by 7 bases and J by 4 bases, with 13 bases between. The CDR3 has 13 residues. Germline lookup yields CDR1 MDHEN and CDR2 SYDVKM. The CDR3 protein is CASKLLTGYGYTF. The CDR3 DNA is TGTGCCAGCAAATTGTTAACAGGCTATGGCTACACCTTC.

V gene TRBV28 combines with J gene TRBJ2-5; a possible D gene is TRBD2 (5 bases). This CDR3 comprises 13 residues. Trimming cost V 3 bases and J 7 bases, with 12 bases left between them. Germline CDR1 is MDHEN and CDR2 is SYDVKM. Here the CDR3 DNA reads TGTGCCAGCAGTTTGTTCAGTCGGGGGACCCAGTACTTC. Translating it yields CASSLFSRGTQYF.

This chain connects TRBV6-1 to TRBJ2-5; possible D gene TRBD2, 5 bases. The CDR3 has 14 amino acids. Per germline, CDR1 MNHNS and CDR2 SASEGT. V was clipped by 0 bases and J by 7 bases, with 12 bases between them. CDR3 residues: CASSEAGGRRTQYF. CDR3 nucleotide sequence: TGTGCCAGCAGTGAAGCCGGCGGGCGGCGGACCCAGTACTTC.

V and J are TRBV7-2 and TRBJ2-5; D is perhaps TRBD1 (5 bases). CDR1 is SGHTA, CDR2 FQGNSA, per germline. Trimming pared 1 base from V and 5 bases from J, leaving 11 bases between. The CDR3 is 14 residues long. The DNA of the CDR3 is TGTGCCAGCAGCTTAGTCCACAGGATGGAGACCCAGTACTTC. Protein: CASSLVHRMETQYF.